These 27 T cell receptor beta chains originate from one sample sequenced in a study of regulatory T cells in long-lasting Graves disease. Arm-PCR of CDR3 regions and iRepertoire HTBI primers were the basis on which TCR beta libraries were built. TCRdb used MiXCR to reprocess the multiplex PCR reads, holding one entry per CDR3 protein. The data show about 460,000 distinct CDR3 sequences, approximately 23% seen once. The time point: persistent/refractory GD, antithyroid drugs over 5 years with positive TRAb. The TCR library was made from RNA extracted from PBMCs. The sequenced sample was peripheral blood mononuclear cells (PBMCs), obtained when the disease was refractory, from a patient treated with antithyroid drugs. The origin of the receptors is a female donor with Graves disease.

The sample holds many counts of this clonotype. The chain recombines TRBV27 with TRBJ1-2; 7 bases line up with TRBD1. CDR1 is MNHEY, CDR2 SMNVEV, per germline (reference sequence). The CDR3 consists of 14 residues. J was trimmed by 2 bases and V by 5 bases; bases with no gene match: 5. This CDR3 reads CASSPLGQNYGYTF. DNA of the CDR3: TGTGCCAGCAGTCCTCTGGGACAGAACTATGGCTACACCTTC.

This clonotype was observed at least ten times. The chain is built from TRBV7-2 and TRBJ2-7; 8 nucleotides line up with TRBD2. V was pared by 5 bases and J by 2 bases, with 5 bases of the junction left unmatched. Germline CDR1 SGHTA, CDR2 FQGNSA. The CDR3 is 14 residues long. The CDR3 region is CASSLRGAAYEQYF. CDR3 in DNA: TGTGCCAGCAGCCTGCGGGGGGCGGCCTACGAGCAGTACTTC.

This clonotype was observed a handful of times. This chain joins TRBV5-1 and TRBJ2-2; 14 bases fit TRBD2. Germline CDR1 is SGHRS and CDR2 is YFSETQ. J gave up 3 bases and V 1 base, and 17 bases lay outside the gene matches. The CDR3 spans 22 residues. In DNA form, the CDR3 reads TGCGCCAGCAGCTTGTCGGGCCAGCGACTAGCGGGAGGGCCCTTGGACACCGGGGAGCTGTTTTTT. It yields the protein CASSLSGQRLAGGPLDTGELFF.

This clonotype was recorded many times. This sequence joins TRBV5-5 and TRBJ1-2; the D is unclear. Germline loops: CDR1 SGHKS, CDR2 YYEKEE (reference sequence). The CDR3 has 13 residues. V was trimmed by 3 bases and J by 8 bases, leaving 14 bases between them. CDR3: CASSSAQGDGYTF. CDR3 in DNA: TGTGCCAGCAGCTCCGCTCAAGGTGACGGCTACACCTTC.

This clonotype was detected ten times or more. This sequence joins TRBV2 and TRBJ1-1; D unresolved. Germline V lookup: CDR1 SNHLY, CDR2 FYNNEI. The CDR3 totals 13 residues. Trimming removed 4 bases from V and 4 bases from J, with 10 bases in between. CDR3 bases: TGTGCCAGCAGTGGGAAATACAGCACTGAAGCTTTCTTT. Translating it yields CASSGKYSTEAFF.

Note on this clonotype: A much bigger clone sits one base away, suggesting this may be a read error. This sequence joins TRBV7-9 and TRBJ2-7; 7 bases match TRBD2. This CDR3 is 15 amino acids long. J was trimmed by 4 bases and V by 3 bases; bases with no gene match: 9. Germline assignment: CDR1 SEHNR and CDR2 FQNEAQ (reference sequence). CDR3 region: CASSFRSGKEYEQYF. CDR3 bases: TGTGCCAGCAGCTTTCGGAGCGGGAAGGAGTACGAGCAGTACTTC.

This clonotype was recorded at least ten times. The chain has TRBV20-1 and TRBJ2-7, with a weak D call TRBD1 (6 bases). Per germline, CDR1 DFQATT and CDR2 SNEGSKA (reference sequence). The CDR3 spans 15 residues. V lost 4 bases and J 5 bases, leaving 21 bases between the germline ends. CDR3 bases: TGCAGTGCTATGCCGGGACCCCGAGGGGGAGACGAGCAGTACTTC. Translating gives CSAMPGPRGGDEQYF.

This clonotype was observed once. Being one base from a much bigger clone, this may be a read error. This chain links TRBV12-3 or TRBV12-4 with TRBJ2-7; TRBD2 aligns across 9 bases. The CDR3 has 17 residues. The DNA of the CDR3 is TGTGCCAGCAGTGGACCCCCCCTAGCGGGAAGGACCTACGGGCAGTACTTC. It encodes CASSGPPLAGRTYGQYF.

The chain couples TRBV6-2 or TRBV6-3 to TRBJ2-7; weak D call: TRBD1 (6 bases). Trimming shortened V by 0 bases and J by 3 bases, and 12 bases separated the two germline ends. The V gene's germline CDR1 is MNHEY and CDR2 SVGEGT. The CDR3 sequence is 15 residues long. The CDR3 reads CASSYSGDRYYEQYF. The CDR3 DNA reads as TGTGCCAGCAGTTACTCGGGCGACAGGTACTACGAGCAGTACTTC.

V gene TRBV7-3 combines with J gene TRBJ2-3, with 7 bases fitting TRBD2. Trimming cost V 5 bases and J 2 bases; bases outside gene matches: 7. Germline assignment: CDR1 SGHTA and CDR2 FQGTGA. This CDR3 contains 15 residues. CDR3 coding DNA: TGTGCCAGCAGCATCACTAGCGCGGCCACAGATACGCAGTATTTT. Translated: CASSITSAATDTQYF.

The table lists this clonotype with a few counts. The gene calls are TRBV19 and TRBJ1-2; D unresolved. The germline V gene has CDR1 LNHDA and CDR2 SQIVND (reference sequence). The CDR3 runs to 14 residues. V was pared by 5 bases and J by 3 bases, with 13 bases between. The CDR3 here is CASSLQVIDYGYTF. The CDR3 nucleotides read TGTGCCAGTAGTCTTCAGGTAATTGACTATGGCTACACCTTC.

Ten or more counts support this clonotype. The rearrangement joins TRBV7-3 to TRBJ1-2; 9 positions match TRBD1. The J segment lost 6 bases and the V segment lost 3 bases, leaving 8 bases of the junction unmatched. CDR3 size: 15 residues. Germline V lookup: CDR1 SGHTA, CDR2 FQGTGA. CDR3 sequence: CASSFRKGQGNGYTF. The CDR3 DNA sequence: TGTGCCAGCAGCTTCAGAAAGGGACAGGGAAATGGCTACACCTTC. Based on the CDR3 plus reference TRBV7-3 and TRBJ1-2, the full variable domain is GAGVSQTPSNKVTEKGKYVELRCDPISGHTALYWYRQSLGQGPEFLIYFQGTGAADDSGLPNDRFFAVRPEGSVSTLKIQRTERGDSAVYLCASSFRKGQGNGYTFGSGTRLTVV.

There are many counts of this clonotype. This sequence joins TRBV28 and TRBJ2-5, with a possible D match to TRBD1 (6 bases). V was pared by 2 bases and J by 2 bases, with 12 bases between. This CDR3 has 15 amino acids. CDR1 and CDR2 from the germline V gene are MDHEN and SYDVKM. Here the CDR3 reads CASSLNARGQETQYF. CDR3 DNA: TGTGCCAGCAGTTTAAACGCAAGGGGGCAAGAGACCCAGTACTTC.

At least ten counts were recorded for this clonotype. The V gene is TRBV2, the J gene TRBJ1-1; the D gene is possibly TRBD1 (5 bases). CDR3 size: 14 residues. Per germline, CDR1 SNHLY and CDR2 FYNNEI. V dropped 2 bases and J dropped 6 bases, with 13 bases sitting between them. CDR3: CASSEPDKSPEAFF. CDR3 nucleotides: TGTGCCAGCAGTGAACCGGACAAGTCCCCTGAAGCTTTCTTT.

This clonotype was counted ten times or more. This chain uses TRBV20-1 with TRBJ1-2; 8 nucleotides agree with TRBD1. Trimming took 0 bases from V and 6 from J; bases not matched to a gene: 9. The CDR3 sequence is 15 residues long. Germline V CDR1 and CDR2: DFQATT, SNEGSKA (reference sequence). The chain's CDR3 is CSARDLAGGADGYTF. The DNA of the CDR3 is TGCAGTGCTAGAGATTTGGCAGGGGGCGCGGATGGCTACACCTTC.

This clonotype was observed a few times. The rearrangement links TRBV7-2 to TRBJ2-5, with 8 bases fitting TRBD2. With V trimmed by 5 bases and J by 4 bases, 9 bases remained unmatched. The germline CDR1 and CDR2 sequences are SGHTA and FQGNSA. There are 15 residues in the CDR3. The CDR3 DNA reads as TGTGCCAGCAGCCGAGTGCCCCGGGGGGGAGAGACCCAGTACTTC. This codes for CASSRVPRGGETQYF.

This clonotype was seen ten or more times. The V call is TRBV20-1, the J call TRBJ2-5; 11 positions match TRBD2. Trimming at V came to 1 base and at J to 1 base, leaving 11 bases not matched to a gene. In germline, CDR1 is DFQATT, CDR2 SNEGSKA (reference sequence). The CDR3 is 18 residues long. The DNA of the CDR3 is TGCAGTGCTAGAGGTCCCTCCCCACTAGCGGGAGCCCAAGAGACCCAGTACTTC. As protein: CSARGPSPLAGAQETQYF.

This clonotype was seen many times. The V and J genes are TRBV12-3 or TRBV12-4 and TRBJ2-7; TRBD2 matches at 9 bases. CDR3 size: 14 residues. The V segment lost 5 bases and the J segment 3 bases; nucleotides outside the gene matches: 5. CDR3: CASSMRLADYEQYF. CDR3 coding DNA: TGTGCCAGCAGTATGCGACTAGCGGACTACGAGCAGTACTTC.

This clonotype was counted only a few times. The CDR3 DNA reads TGTGCCAGTAACGGACAGCTTGAAGCTTTCTTT. This codes for CASNGQLEAFF. This sequence joins TRBV19 and TRBJ1-1; maybe TRBD1 (6 bases). The ends were cut back, 7 bases at V and 7 bases at J, with 10 bases in the middle. Per germline, CDR1 LNHDA and CDR2 SQIVND (reference sequence). The CDR3 totals 11 residues.

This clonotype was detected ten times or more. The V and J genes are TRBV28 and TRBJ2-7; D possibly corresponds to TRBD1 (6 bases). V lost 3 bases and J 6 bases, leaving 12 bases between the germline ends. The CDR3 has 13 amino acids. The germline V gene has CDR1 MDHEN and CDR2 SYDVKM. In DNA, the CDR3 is TGTGCCAGCAGTTTCGGGCAGGGGAGCGAGCAGTACTTC. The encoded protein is CASSFGQGSEQYF.

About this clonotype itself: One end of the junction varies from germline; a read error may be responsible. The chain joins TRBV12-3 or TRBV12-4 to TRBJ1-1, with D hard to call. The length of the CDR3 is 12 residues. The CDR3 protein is CASSREGTEALF. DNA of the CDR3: TGTGCCAGCAGTCGTGAGGGCACTGAAGCTCTCTTT.

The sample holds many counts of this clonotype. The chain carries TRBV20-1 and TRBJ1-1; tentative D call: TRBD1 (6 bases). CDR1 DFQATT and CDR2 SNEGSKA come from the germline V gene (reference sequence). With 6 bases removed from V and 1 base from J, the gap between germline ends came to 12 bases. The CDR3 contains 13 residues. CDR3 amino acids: CSAPGQKNTEAFF. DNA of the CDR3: TGCAGTGCCCCCGGACAGAAGAACACTGAAGCTTTCTTT.

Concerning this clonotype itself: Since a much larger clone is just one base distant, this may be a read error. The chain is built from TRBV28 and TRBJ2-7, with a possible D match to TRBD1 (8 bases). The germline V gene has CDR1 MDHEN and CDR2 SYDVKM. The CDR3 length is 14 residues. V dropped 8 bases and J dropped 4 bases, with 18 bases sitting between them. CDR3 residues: CASRLGGTGYEQYF. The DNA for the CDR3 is TGTGCCAGCCGCCTGGGGGGGACAGGATACGAGCAGTACTTC. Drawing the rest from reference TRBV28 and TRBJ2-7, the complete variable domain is DVKVTQSSRYLVKRTGEKVFLECVQDMDHENMFWYRQDPGLGLRLIYFSYDVKMKEKGDIPEGYSVSREKKERFSLILESASTNQTSMYLCASRLGGTGYEQYFGPGTRLTVT.

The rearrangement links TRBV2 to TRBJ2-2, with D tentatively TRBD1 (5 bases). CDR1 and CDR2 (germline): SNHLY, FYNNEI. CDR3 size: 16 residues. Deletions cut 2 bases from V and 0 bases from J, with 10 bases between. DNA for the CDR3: TGTGCCAGCAGTGAACAGGGAACCTCGAACACCGGGGAGCTGTTTTTT. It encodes CASSEQGTSNTGELFF.

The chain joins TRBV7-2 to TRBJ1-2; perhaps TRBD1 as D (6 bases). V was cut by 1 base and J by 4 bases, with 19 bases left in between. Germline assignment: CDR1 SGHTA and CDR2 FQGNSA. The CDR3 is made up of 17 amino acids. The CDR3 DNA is TGTGCCAGCAGCTTAGAAGGTTGGGGGCAAAAGGGCTATGGCTACACCTTC. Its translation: CASSLEGWGQKGYGYTF. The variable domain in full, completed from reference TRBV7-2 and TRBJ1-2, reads GAGVSQSPSNKVTEKGKDVELRCDPISGHTALYWYRQSLGQGLEFLIYFQGNSAPDKSGLPSDRFSAERTGGSVSTLTIQRTQQEDSAVYLCASSLEGWGQKGYGYTFGSGTRLTVV.

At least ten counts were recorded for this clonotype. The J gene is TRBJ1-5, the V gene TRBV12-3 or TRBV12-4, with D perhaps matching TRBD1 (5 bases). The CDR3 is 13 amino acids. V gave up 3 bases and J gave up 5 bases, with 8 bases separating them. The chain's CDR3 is CASSFRDDQPQHF. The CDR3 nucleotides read TGTGCCAGCAGTTTCAGGGACGATCAGCCCCAGCATTTT.

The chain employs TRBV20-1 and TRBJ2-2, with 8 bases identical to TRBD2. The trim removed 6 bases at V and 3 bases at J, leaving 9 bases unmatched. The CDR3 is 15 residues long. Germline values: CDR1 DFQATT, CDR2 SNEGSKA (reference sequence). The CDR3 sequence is CSAPPPSGYTGELFF. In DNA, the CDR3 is TGCAGTGCCCCCCCACCTAGCGGGTACACCGGGGAGCTGTTTTTT.